The 32 T cell receptor beta chains listed next were all sequenced from one sample in a study of CD8 T cells in ankylosing spondylitis. Each CDR3 protein gets one entry after TCRdb re-called the 5' RACE reads with MiXCR. The data show approximately 220,000 distinct CDR3 sequences, roughly 25% seen once. Sequencing was performed on blood, either unsorted or a sorted T cell fraction (not recorded which). The origin of the receptors is a male donor with ankylosing spondylitis or in good health (not recorded which).

This clonotype was detected many times. The chain employs TRBV20-1 and TRBJ1-1, with D uncertain. CDR1 and CDR2 (germline): DFQATT, SNEGSKA (reference sequence). Trimming removed 3 bases at V and 2 bases at J, with 10 bases between. This CDR3 is 13 amino acids long. The CDR3: CSARSGVNTEAFF. The DNA for the CDR3 is TGCAGTGCTAGGTCAGGAGTTAACACTGAAGCTTTCTTT.

The genes are TRBV4-2 and TRBJ2-3; 8 bases match TRBD1. The germline CDR1 and CDR2 sequences are LGHNA and YNFKEQ. The V and J ends lost 1 base and 0 bases, in that order; junction bases with no gene match: 6. This CDR3 comprises 17 residues. The CDR3: CASSQVSGTGSTDTQYF. In nucleotides, the CDR3 is TGTGCCAGCAGCCAAGTTAGTGGGACAGGCAGCACAGATACGCAGTATTTT.

This clonotype was counted many times. V gene TRBV19 combines with J gene TRBJ1-2; D not resolved. This CDR3 region has 14 residues. V lost 2 bases, J lost 4 bases, and 11 bases lay in between. Germline V lookup: CDR1 LNHDA, CDR2 SQIVND (reference sequence). CDR3 in DNA: TGTGCCAGTAGTATAAATCTCGGAGGCTATGGCTACACCTTC. Its translation is CASSINLGGYGYTF.

This clonotype was detected many times. The chain carries TRBV28 and TRBJ2-7; a weak D match, TRBD1 (5 bases). The V and J ends lost 4 bases and 7 bases respectively, with 11 bases between them. This CDR3 is built from 12 residues. Germline CDR1 and CDR2: MDHEN and SYDVKM. The CDR3 nucleotides are TGTGCCAGCAGTTCCAGGGTCTGGGAGCAGTACTTC. This encodes CASSSRVWEQYF. Full variable domain (remainder filled in from reference TRBV28 and TRBJ2-7): DVKVTQSSRYLVKRTGEKVFLECVQDMDHENMFWYRQDPGLGLRLIYFSYDVKMKEKGDIPEGYSVSREKKERFSLILESASTNQTSMYLCASSSRVWEQYFGPGTRLTVT.

The sample holds many counts of this clonotype. The chain recombines TRBV18 with TRBJ2-2, with D perhaps matching TRBD1 (6 bases). With 3 bases removed from V and 0 bases from J, the gap between germline ends came to 11 bases. The CDR3 runs 16 residues. The V gene's germline CDR1 is KGHSH and CDR2 LQKENI. CDR3 loop: CASSPLQGSNTGELFF. In nucleotides, the CDR3 is TGTGCCAGCTCACCTTTACAGGGTTCGAACACCGGGGAGCTGTTTTTT.

There are many counts of this clonotype. The rearrangement links TRBV5-1 to TRBJ1-1; the match to TRBD1 covers 8 bases. Unmatched junction bases numbered 8, after V lost 0 bases and J lost 4 bases. In germline, CDR1 is SGHRS, CDR2 YFSETQ. The CDR3 sequence is 16 residues long. In DNA form, the CDR3 reads TGCGCCAGCAGCTTGGGGCAGGGGGCCCGCGGCACTGAAGCTTTCTTT. Its protein is CASSLGQGARGTEAFF.

This clonotype has more than one count but fewer than ten. The chain is built from TRBV20-1 and TRBJ1-1; possible D gene TRBD1, 5 bases. Looked up from germline, CDR1 is DFQATT and CDR2 is SNEGSKA (reference sequence). Trimming removed 6 bases at V and 0 bases at J, with 20 bases between. The CDR3 loop spans 16 amino acids. The CDR3 region is CSAPSGGVGVNTEAFF. Here the CDR3 DNA reads TGCAGTGCGCCATCCGGGGGGGTAGGAGTGAACACTGAAGCTTTCTTT.

This clonotype was recorded a few times. The chain has TRBV4-3 and TRBJ1-1, with D possibly being TRBD1 (5 bases). Between the trimmed V and J ends, which lost 0 bases and 8 bases, there was a span of 10 bases. The CDR3 has 13 amino acids. Germline V gene data show CDR1 as LGHNA and CDR2 as YSLEER. CDR3 region: CASSQDLGQEAFF. The CDR3 coding sequence is TGCGCCAGCAGCCAAGATCTCGGACAAGAAGCTTTCTTT.

The V gene is TRBV7-2, the J gene TRBJ2-3; D is uncertain. There are 14 residues in the CDR3. The V gene's germline CDR1 is SGHTA and CDR2 FQGNSA. V gave up 2 bases and J gave up 3 bases, with 9 bases separating them. As DNA, the CDR3 is TGTGCCAGCAGCTTATCGTACGAAACAGATACGCAGTATTTT. Translating gives CASSLSYETDTQYF.

This clonotype was seen just once. V usage is TRBV7-2 and J usage is TRBJ1-3, with D perhaps TRBD1 (6 bases). The CDR3 spans 17 residues. Germline CDR1 SGHTA, CDR2 FQGNSA. V was trimmed by 5 bases and J by 2 bases, leaving 19 bases between them. CDR3 nucleotides: TGTGCCAGCAGCGACATTAGACAGGCCGGCCCTGGAAACACCATATATTTT. This gives the protein CASSDIRQAGPGNTIYF.

The gene calls are TRBV5-4 and TRBJ2-1; 8 bases line up with TRBD2. Per germline, CDR1 SGHNT and CDR2 YYREEE (reference sequence). V lost 4 bases and J lost 9; bases outside the gene matches: 12. The CDR3 totals 15 residues. Here the CDR3 DNA reads TGTGCCAGCAGCCCGAGGTCCAGCGGGAGTGGTGAGCAGTTCTTC. Protein sequence: CASSPRSSGSGEQFF.

This clonotype was recorded many times. CDR3 loop: CASSQSISGARTYNEQFF. The CDR3 bases are TGCGCCAGCAGCCAAAGTATCAGCGGAGCCCGAACCTACAATGAGCAGTTCTTC. V is TRBV4-1 and J is TRBJ2-1; D possibly corresponds to TRBD2 (5 bases). There are 18 residues in the CDR3. Trimming cost V 2 bases and J 2 bases, with 19 bases left between them. CDR1 and CDR2 (germline): MGHRA, YSYEKL.

The chain joins TRBV6-1 to TRBJ1-3; D not resolved. This CDR3 region has 17 residues. The V gene lost 0 bases and the J gene lost 0 bases, with 12 bases spanning the gap. CDR1 MNHNS and CDR2 SASEGT come from the germline V gene. CDR3 amino acids: CASSEAGKGYSGNTIYF. CDR3 nucleotides: TGTGCCAGCAGTGAAGCGGGGAAGGGCTACTCTGGAAACACCATATATTTT.

This clonotype has a handful of counts. The V call is TRBV6-1, the J call TRBJ1-1; 7 nucleotides match TRBD1. The V gene end was trimmed by 6 bases and the J gene end by 6 bases; junction bases not matched to a gene: 7. CDR3 length: 13 amino acids. The germline CDR1 and CDR2 sequences are MNHNS and SASEGT. CDR3 protein: CASSLTGRSEAFF. CDR3 sequence (DNA): TGTGCCAGCAGCCTGACAGGGAGGTCTGAAGCTTTCTTT.

This clonotype was observed at least ten times. This chain uses TRBV5-1 with TRBJ1-2, with 9 nucleotides matching TRBD1. CDR1 SGHRS and CDR2 YFSETQ come from the germline V gene. V lost 0 bases to trimming and J lost 6 bases; unmatched junction nucleotides: 6. The CDR3 runs to 15 residues. The CDR3 DNA follows: TGCGCCAGCAGCTTGGGAACAGGGGGCAAGGATGGCTACACCTTC. Its translation: CASSLGTGGKDGYTF.

This clonotype was counted ten times or more. V usage is TRBV9 and J usage is TRBJ2-7; weak D call: TRBD2 (6 bases). In germline, CDR1 is SGDLS, CDR2 YYNGEE. Trimming shortened V by 0 bases and J by 3 bases, and 10 bases separated the two germline ends. This CDR3 spans 14 amino acids. CDR3 coding DNA: TGTGCCAGCAGCGTAGAGGAGGGTAACTACGAGCAGTACTTC. Translated: CASSVEEGNYEQYF.

The chain uses TRBV6-2 or TRBV6-3 and TRBJ2-1; D remains ambiguous. V lost 6 bases to trimming and J lost 0 bases, with 9 bases between them. Per the germline V gene, CDR1 is MNHEY and CDR2 is SVGEGT. The length of the CDR3 is 14 residues. The CDR3 DNA reads as TGTGCCAGCAGCGGACGGAGCTCCTACAATGAGCAGTTCTTC. Protein product: CASSGRSSYNEQFF.

Comment on this clonotype: A much more abundant neighbour one base away suggests this may be a read error. The rearrangement uses TRBV6-5 and TRBJ1-2; the match to TRBD1 covers 7 bases. The CDR3 has 15 amino acids. Germline CDR1 MNHEY, CDR2 SVGAGI. CDR3 sequence: CASSYSGQDHYGYPF. The CDR3 DNA is TGTGCCAGCAGTTACTCCGGACAGGATCACTATGGCTACCCCTTC.

The table lists this clonotype with many counts. J is TRBJ2-2 and V is TRBV9; D call uncertain. This CDR3 is built from 14 residues. Germline loops: CDR1 SGDLS, CDR2 YYNGEE. Trimming removed 3 bases from V and 6 bases from J, with 12 bases in between. The DNA of the CDR3 is TGTGCCAGCAGCGAAGACACCAAATCCGGGGAGCTGTTTTTT. It codes for CASSEDTKSGELFF.

This clonotype was detected many times. The chain employs TRBV4-3 and TRBJ2-4, with 12 bases identical to TRBD2. CDR3 size: 18 residues. Trimming removed 1 base from V and 6 bases from J; junction bases left unmatched: 10. CDR1 and CDR2 (germline): LGHNA, YSLEER. The CDR3 coding sequence is TGCGCCAGCAGCCAAGCTCTCCTGACTAGCGGGAGTCGAAACATTCAGTACTTC. Its translation is CASSQALLTSGSRNIQYF.

The rearrangement links TRBV21-1 to TRBJ1-6. TRBV21-1 is a pseudogene locus. The CDR3 is 11 amino acids. The CDR3 region has the DNA TGTGCCAGCAGCAGGGATTCAACCCTCCACTTT. Protein: CASSRDSTLHF.

This clonotype has at least ten counts. The gene calls are TRBV2 and TRBJ2-2; D might be TRBD1 (5 bases). Germline V gene lookup returns CDR1 SNHLY and CDR2 FYNNEI. This CDR3 spans 14 amino acids. The V end was cut by 5 bases, the J end by 3 bases, with 10 bases between. The CDR3 spells CASSLLRDTGELFF. As DNA, the CDR3 is TGTGCCAGCAGTCTCCTCAGGGACACCGGGGAGCTGTTTTTT.

As to this clonotype: A much larger clone is a single base away; this may be a read error. The chain carries TRBV7-9 and TRBJ1-1; possible D gene TRBD1, 6 bases. CDR3 length: 15 amino acids. CDR1 SEHNR and CDR2 FQNEAQ come from the germline V gene (reference sequence). V was trimmed by 5 bases and J by 4 bases, leaving 17 bases between them. Here the CDR3 reads CASSPPGTYSTEAFF. The DNA of the CDR3 is TGTGCCAGCAGCCCCCCTGGGACATATAGCACTGAAGCTTTCTTT.

This clonotype has only one observation. This may stem from a read error, because a much larger clone lies one nucleotide away. The chain recombines TRBV29-1 with TRBJ2-2; 14 bases map to TRBD2. With V trimmed by 4 bases and J by 9 bases, 13 bases remained unmatched. The CDR3 length is 17 residues. The germline CDR1 and CDR2 sequences are SQVTM and ANQGSEA. CDR3 coding DNA: TGCAGCGTTGCTAAGGGACTAGCGGGGGACCTGGCCCGGGAGCTGTTTTTT. Amino acid sequence: CSVAKGLAGDLARELFF.

This clonotype was observed a handful of times. The chain recombines TRBV3-1 with TRBJ2-2, with a possible D match to TRBD2 (6 bases). V gave up 4 bases and J gave up 4 bases, with 7 bases separating them. The V gene's germline CDR1 is LGHDT and CDR2 YNNKEL (reference sequence). The CDR3 has 13 amino acids. The CDR3 nucleotides read TGTGCCAGCAGCCCGACTAGCACCGGGGAGCTGTTTTTT. Protein product: CASSPTSTGELFF. The variable domain in full, completed from reference TRBV3-1 and TRBJ2-2, reads DTAVSQTPKYLVTQMGNDKSIKCEQNLGHDTMYWYKQDSKKFLKIMFSYNNKELIINETVPNRFSPKSPDKAHLNLHINSLELGDSAVYFCASSPTSTGELFFGEGSRLTVL.

The rearrangement links TRBV10-3 to TRBJ2-1; D might be TRBD2 (5 bases). The CDR3 has 14 amino acids. In germline, CDR1 is ENHRY, CDR2 SYGVKD. Trimming removed 3 bases from V and 7 bases from J, with 13 bases in between. The CDR3 is CAISESLARNEQFF. The CDR3 bases are TGTGCCATCAGTGAAAGTCTAGCTAGGAATGAGCAGTTCTTC.

This clonotype was seen repeatedly, ten times or more. This rearrangement joins TRBV2 to TRBJ1-6; D gene ambiguous. The CDR3 is 13 residues long. Germline V gene data show CDR1 as SNHLY and CDR2 as FYNNEI. Trimming left V 7 bases short and J 7 bases short, with 11 bases between. The CDR3 region has the DNA TGTGCCAGCACCAGGACTCGGAATTCACCCCTCCACTTT. It encodes CASTRTRNSPLHF.

This clonotype was recorded a few times. The chain recombines TRBV7-2 with TRBJ2-7, with TRBD2 identical over 12 bases. Germline values: CDR1 SGHTA, CDR2 FQGNSA. The CDR3 has 15 residues. The J segment lost 3 bases and the V segment lost 4 bases, leaving 4 bases of the junction unmatched. CDR3 DNA sequence: TGTGCCAGCAGCTGGACTAGCGGGACCTACTACGAGCAGTACTTC. Translated: CASSWTSGTYYEQYF.

The rearrangement uses TRBV5-6 and TRBJ2-1, with 9 bases that match TRBD2. Per germline, CDR1 SGHDT and CDR2 YYEEEE. There are 15 residues in the CDR3. V lost 4 bases to trimming and J lost 1 base; unmatched junction nucleotides: 3. The CDR3 bases are TGTGCCAGCAGCACGCTAGCGGGATCCTACAATGAGCAGTTCTTC. Its protein is CASSTLAGSYNEQFF.

The gene calls are TRBV24-1 and TRBJ2-5; a weak D match, TRBD2 (6 bases). The CDR3 is 14 residues long. Per germline, CDR1 KGHDR and CDR2 SFDVKD. Trimming cost V 4 bases and J 5 bases, with 13 bases left between them. DNA for the CDR3: TGTGCCACCAGTGAGCCCGGGAGTCAGGAGACCCAGTACTTC. Its translation is CATSEPGSQETQYF.

The rearrangement joins TRBV6-2 or TRBV6-3 to TRBJ1-5; no reliable D call. V was shortened by 6 bases and J by 1 base, with 10 bases between the two germline ends. Looked up from germline, CDR1 is MNHEY and CDR2 is SVGEGT. This CDR3 spans 14 amino acids. CDR3 coding DNA: TGTGCCAGCAGCCTTTCAGTGAGCAATCAGCCCCAGCATTTT. It is translated as CASSLSVSNQPQHF.

This clonotype came up a few times. The V gene is TRBV20-1, the J gene TRBJ2-7; 13 bases match TRBD2. The germline gives CDR1 DFQATT, CDR2 SNEGSKA (reference sequence). The CDR3 sequence is 16 residues long. After removal of 1 base from V and 7 bases from J, the junction contained 10 bases not matched to a gene. The CDR3 DNA reads TGCAGTGCTAGAGCTCGAACTAGCGGGAGGGCCGGGGAGCAGTACTTC. As protein: CSARARTSGRAGEQYF.